A selection of T cell receptor beta chains follows, all from one sample in a study of T cells after yellow fever vaccination. Each CDR3 protein gets one entry after TCRdb re-called the 5' RACE reads with MiXCR. The sample lists a few hundred thousand distinct CDR3 sequences; 6.5% to 8.5% were seen once. The sample here was CD4+ T cells sorted from PBMCs, taken 15 days after the yellow fever booster vaccination. These receptors were collected from a man younger than 40 who received the YFV17D yellow fever vaccine. The CDR3 runs from the conserved cysteine through the conserved F or W. The order of the fields is J gene, V gene, clone size, D gene, CDR3 DNA, CDR3 protein. D genes are given only for firm matches. Clone size is given for some rows only: seen once, a few or many times, or a class if the clone is expanded.

j_call: TRBJ2-3; v_call: TRBV19; clone_size: few; d_call: .; cdr3_nt: TGTGCCAGTAGTATCAGCTTCACGCAGTATTTT; cdr3_aa: CASSISFTQYF
j_call: TRBJ1-1; v_call: TRBV12-3/TRBV12-4; clone_size: many; d_call: TRBD1; cdr3_nt: TGTGCCAGCAGTTCCCGGACAGGGGCCGGAACTGAAGCTTTCTTT; cdr3_aa: CASSSRTGAGTEAFF
j_call: TRBJ1-5; v_call: TRBV29-1; clone_size: .; d_call: .; cdr3_nt: TGCAGCGTGGCGGTAGGGGATAGCAATCAGCCCCAGCATTTT; cdr3_aa: CSVAVGDSNQPQHF
j_call: TRBJ2-7; v_call: TRBV10-3; clone_size: many; d_call: .; cdr3_nt: TGTGCCATCAGGCATAGCGGCTCCTACGAGCAGTACTTC; cdr3_aa: CAIRHSGSYEQYF
j_call: TRBJ2-3; v_call: TRBV7-2; clone_size: .; d_call: .; cdr3_nt: TGTGCCAGCAGCTTAGCGGCAGGGAGATCCGCAGATACGCAGTATTTT; cdr3_aa: CASSLAAGRSADTQYF
j_call: TRBJ1-5; v_call: TRBV6-1; clone_size: few; d_call: .; cdr3_nt: TGTGCCAGGGGAGGGTCTCGGTATCAGCCCCAGCATTTT; cdr3_aa: CARGGSRYQPQHF
j_call: TRBJ2-7; v_call: TRBV6-1; clone_size: many; d_call: TRBD2; cdr3_nt: TGTGCCAGCAGTACGGGACTAGCGGGAGCCCACGAGCAGTACTTC; cdr3_aa: CASSTGLAGAHEQYF
j_call: TRBJ1-6; v_call: TRBV5-1; clone_size: many; d_call: TRBD1; cdr3_nt: TGCGCCAGCAGCTTAGACAGGGGGGTTTCACCCCTCCACTTT; cdr3_aa: CASSLDRGVSPLHF
j_call: TRBJ2-3; v_call: TRBV7-2; clone_size: .; d_call: .; cdr3_nt: TGTGCCAGCAGCGCCTACCGCACAGATACGCAGTATTTT; cdr3_aa: CASSAYRTDTQYF
j_call: TRBJ1-6; v_call: TRBV5-1; clone_size: .; d_call: TRBD1; cdr3_nt: TGCGCCAGCAGCCGGGAAGGGACAGCGCAGAATTCACCCCTCCACTTT; cdr3_aa: CASSREGTAQNSPLHF
j_call: TRBJ2-3; v_call: TRBV4-3; clone_size: .; d_call: .; cdr3_nt: TGCGCCAGCAGCCCTCAGAGGGTAGAGGCAGATACGCAGTATTTT; cdr3_aa: CASSPQRVEADTQYF
j_call: TRBJ2-7; v_call: TRBV12-3/TRBV12-4; clone_size: few; d_call: .; cdr3_nt: TGTGCCAGCAGTCCGACCTCGTGGGACTACGAGCAGTACTTC; cdr3_aa: CASSPTSWDYEQYF
j_call: TRBJ2-1; v_call: TRBV12-3/TRBV12-4; clone_size: many; d_call: .; cdr3_nt: TGTGCCAGCAGTCACCGGATAATCCCCCTAGATGAGCAGTTCTTC; cdr3_aa: CASSHRIIPLDEQFF
j_call: TRBJ2-3; v_call: TRBV13; clone_size: few; d_call: .; cdr3_nt: TGTGCCAGCAGCTTAGGCAGGCCAGATACGCAGTATTTT; cdr3_aa: CASSLGRPDTQYF
j_call: TRBJ2-1; v_call: TRBV7-2; clone_size: many; d_call: TRBD2; cdr3_nt: TGTGCCAGCAGCTTCCGCGGGAGTTATTTAGGCTACAATGAGCAGTTCTTC; cdr3_aa: CASSFRGSYLGYNEQFF
j_call: TRBJ1-1; v_call: TRBV7-2; clone_size: many; d_call: TRBD1; cdr3_nt: TGTGCCAGCAGCGCCGGACAGGGACCCACTGAAGCTTTCTTT; cdr3_aa: CASSAGQGPTEAFF
j_call: TRBJ1-2; v_call: TRBV4-3; clone_size: .; d_call: .; cdr3_nt: TGCGCCAGCAGCCAAGATCTCGGCGGAGTCTATGGCTACACCTTC; cdr3_aa: CASSQDLGGVYGYTF
j_call: TRBJ2-3; v_call: TRBV6-1; clone_size: many; d_call: TRBD2; cdr3_nt: TGTGCCAGCAGTCCAACTAGCGGGAGGATCGCAGATACGCAGTATTTT; cdr3_aa: CASSPTSGRIADTQYF
j_call: TRBJ2-1; v_call: TRBV7-6; clone_size: many; d_call: TRBD2; cdr3_nt: TGTGCCAGCAACCCCGGGGCGGGAGGTTACAATGAGCAGTTCTTC; cdr3_aa: CASNPGAGGYNEQFF
j_call: TRBJ2-7; v_call: TRBV5-4; clone_size: .; d_call: TRBD1; cdr3_nt: TGTGCCAGCAGCACGGACAGGATCCCCTACGAGCAGTACTTC; cdr3_aa: CASSTDRIPYEQYF
j_call: TRBJ2-7; v_call: TRBV7-2; clone_size: .; d_call: .; cdr3_nt: TGTGCCAGCAGCTTAGCGGATTTGGGGTCGCTAGGAGCGCAACCCTACGAGCAGTACTTC; cdr3_aa: CASSLADLGSLGAQPYEQYF
j_call: TRBJ2-7; v_call: TRBV5-6; clone_size: few; d_call: .; cdr3_nt: TGTGCCAGCAGCTTTTCGGGGGAATACGAGCAGTACTTC; cdr3_aa: CASSFSGEYEQYF
j_call: TRBJ2-1; v_call: TRBV12-3/TRBV12-4; clone_size: many; d_call: TRBD2; cdr3_nt: TGTGCCAGCAGTTATAGCGGGAGTGGGCGTGAGCAGTTCTTC; cdr3_aa: CASSYSGSGREQFF
j_call: TRBJ2-5; v_call: TRBV7-8; clone_size: many; d_call: .; cdr3_nt: TGTGCCAGCAGCCCCTCGGGTGTAGGAGGGACCCAGTACTTC; cdr3_aa: CASSPSGVGGTQYF
j_call: TRBJ2-5; v_call: TRBV10-2; clone_size: few; d_call: TRBD2; cdr3_nt: TGCGCCAGCAGGCTAAGCGGGAACCGGGAGACCCAGTACTTC; cdr3_aa: CASRLSGNRETQYF
j_call: TRBJ2-5; v_call: TRBV6-5; clone_size: many; d_call: .; cdr3_nt: TGTGCCAGCAGTTACTTGTGGGGCCAAGAGACCCAGTACTTC; cdr3_aa: CASSYLWGQETQYF
j_call: TRBJ2-1; v_call: TRBV28; clone_size: many; d_call: TRBD2; cdr3_nt: TGTGCCAGCAGTTTATTTTCTGGGACTACCGATTTGAATGAGCAGTTCTTC; cdr3_aa: CASSLFSGTTDLNEQFF
j_call: TRBJ2-5; v_call: TRBV20-1; clone_size: many; d_call: .; cdr3_nt: TGCAGTGCTATCGAAACGGTCCAAGAGACCCAGTACTTC; cdr3_aa: CSAIETVQETQYF
j_call: TRBJ2-6; v_call: TRBV5-1; clone_size: few; d_call: TRBD2; cdr3_nt: TGCGCCAGCAGCTTGGGGGAAGCGGGAGTCTCATCTGGGGCCAACGTCCTGACTTTC; cdr3_aa: CASSLGEAGVSSGANVLTF
j_call: TRBJ2-7; v_call: TRBV29-1; clone_size: .; d_call: TRBD1; cdr3_nt: TGCAGCGTTGAAACAGGGGTCGAGCAGTACTTC; cdr3_aa: CSVETGVEQYF
j_call: TRBJ2-1; v_call: TRBV5-5; clone_size: many; d_call: .; cdr3_nt: TGTGCCAGCAGCTTGGCCAACGTTGGAGATGAGCAGTTCTTC; cdr3_aa: CASSLANVGDEQFF
j_call: TRBJ1-1; v_call: TRBV27; clone_size: many; d_call: TRBD1; cdr3_nt: TGTGCCAGCACCTTGTCGGGACAGATGAACACTGAAGCTTTCTTT; cdr3_aa: CASTLSGQMNTEAFF
j_call: TRBJ2-3; v_call: TRBV5-4; clone_size: many; d_call: TRBD2; cdr3_nt: TGTGCCAGTAGCGGGAGCCCCTCAGATACGCAGTATTTT; cdr3_aa: CASSGSPSDTQYF
j_call: TRBJ1-2; v_call: TRBV20-1; clone_size: .; d_call: .; cdr3_nt: TGCAGTGCTAGAGAACTCGGTGCCCCAGGCTACACCTTC; cdr3_aa: CSARELGAPGYTF
j_call: TRBJ2-5; v_call: TRBV3-1; clone_size: few; d_call: .; cdr3_nt: TGTGCCAGCAGCCAGCCTGGGGGAGAGACCCAGTACTTC; cdr3_aa: CASSQPGGETQYF
j_call: TRBJ2-2; v_call: TRBV5-1; clone_size: few; d_call: TRBD1; cdr3_nt: TGCGCCAGCAGCTTGGGACAGGGGGTCTCCGGGGAGCTGTTTTTT; cdr3_aa: CASSLGQGVSGELFF